This TCR beta chain was obtained from a study of OX40 agonist ivuxolimab in advanced cancers. V was clipped by 6 bases and J by 9 bases, with 12 bases between them. CDR3 size: 12 residues. The germline gives CDR1 MNHNY, CDR2 SVGAGI (reference sequence). Sequencing was performed with immunoSEQ multiplex PCR; in TCRdb, only in-frame clones are kept and a portion is missing. The sample shows some 44,000 clones, 80% to 90% of them seen only once. Sequenced material: CD4+ or CD8+ T cells sorted from blood, taken in a trial of the OX40 agonist ivuxolimab. The chain uses TRBV6-6 and TRBJ1-5; a possible D gene is TRBD1 (5 bases). The TCR originated in an adult with an advanced solid tumor such as melanoma, head and neck, liver or kidney cancer. The CDR3 protein is CASSNGRGPQHF. The DNA of the CDR3 is TGTGCCAGCAGCAACGGGAGGGGGCCCCAGCATTTT.